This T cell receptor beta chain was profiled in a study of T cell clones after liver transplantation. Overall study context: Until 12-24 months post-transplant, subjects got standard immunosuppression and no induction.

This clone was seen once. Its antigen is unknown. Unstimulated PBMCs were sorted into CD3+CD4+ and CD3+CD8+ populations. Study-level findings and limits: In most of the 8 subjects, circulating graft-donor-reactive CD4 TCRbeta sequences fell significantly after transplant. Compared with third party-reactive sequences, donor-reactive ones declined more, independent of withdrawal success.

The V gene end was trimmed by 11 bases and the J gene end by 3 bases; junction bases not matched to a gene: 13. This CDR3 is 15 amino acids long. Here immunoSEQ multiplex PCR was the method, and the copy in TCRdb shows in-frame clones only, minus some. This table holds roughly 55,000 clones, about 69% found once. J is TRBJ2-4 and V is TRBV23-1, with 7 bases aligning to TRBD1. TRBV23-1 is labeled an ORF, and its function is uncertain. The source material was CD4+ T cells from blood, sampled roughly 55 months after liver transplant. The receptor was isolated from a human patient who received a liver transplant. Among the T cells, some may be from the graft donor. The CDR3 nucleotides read TGCGCCGCAAGGGGGCCGGGGACAGACAAAAACATTCAGTACTTC. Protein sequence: CAARGPGTDKNIQYF.